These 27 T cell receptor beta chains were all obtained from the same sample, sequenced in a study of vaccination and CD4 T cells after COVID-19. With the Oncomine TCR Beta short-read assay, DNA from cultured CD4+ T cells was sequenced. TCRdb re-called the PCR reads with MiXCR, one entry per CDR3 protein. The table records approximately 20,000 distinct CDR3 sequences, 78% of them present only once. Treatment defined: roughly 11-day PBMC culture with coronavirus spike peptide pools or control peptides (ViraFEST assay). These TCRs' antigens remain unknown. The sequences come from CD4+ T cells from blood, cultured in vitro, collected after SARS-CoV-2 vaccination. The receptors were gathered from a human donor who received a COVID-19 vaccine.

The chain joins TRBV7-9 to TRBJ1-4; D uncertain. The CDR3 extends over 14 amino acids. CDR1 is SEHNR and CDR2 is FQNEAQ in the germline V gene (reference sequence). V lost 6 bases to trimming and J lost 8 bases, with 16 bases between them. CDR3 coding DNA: TGTGCCAGCAGACCCGGGCCCCGTGGGGAAAAACTGTTTTTT. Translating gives CASRPGPRGEKLFF.

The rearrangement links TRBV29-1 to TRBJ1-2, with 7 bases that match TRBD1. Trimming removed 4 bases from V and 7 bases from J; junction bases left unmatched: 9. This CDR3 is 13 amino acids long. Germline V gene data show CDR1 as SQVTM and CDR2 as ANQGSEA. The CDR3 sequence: CSVAGAGGSGYTF. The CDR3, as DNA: TGCAGCGTTGCGGGTGCAGGGGGTAGTGGCTACACCTTC.

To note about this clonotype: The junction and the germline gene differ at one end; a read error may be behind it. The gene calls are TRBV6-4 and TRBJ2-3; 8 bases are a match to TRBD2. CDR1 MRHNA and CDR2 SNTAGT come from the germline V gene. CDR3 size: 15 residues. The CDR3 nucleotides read TGTGCCAGCAGTGCCGGGGGGGCAGGCACAGACACGCAGTATTTT. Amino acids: CASSAGGAGTDTQYF.

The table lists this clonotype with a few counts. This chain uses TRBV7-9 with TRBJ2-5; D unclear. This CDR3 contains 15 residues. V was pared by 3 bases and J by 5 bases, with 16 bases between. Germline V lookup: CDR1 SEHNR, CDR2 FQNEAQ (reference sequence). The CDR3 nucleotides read TGTGCCAGCAGCTTGGCGATCGGAAGATCTGAGACCCAGTACTTC. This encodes CASSLAIGRSETQYF.

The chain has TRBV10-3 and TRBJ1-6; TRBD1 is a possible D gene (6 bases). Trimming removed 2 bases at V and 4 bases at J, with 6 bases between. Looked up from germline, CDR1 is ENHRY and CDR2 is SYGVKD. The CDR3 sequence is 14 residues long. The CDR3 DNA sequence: TGTGCCATCAGTGAGACAGGGTATAATTCACCCCTCCACTTT. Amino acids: CAISETGYNSPLHF.

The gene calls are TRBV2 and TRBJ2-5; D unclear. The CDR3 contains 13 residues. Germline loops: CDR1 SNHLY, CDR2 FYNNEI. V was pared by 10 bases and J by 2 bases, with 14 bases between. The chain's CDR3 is CATRRPSQETQYF. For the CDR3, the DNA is TGTGCCACCCGGCGTCCATCTCAAGAGACCCAGTACTTC. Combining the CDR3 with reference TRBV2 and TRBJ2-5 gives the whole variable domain EPEVTQTPSHQVTQMGQEVILRCVPISNHLYFYWYRQILGQKVEFLVSFYNNEISEKSEIFDDQFSVERPDGSNFTLKIRSTKLEDSAMYFCATRRPSQETQYFGPGTRLLVL.

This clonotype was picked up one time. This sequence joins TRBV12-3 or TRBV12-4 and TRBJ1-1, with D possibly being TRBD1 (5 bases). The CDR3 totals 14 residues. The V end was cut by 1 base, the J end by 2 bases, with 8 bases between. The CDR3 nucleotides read TGTGCCAGCAGTTTAGAGGACATAAACACTGAAGCTTTCTTT. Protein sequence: CASSLEDINTEAFF.

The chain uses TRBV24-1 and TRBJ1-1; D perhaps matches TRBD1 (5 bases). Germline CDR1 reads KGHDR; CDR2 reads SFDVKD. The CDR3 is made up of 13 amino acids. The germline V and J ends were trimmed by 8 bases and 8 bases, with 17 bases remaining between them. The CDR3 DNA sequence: TGTGCCACCACATCTCCAGACAGACAAGAAGCTTTCTTT. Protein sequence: CATTSPDRQEAFF.

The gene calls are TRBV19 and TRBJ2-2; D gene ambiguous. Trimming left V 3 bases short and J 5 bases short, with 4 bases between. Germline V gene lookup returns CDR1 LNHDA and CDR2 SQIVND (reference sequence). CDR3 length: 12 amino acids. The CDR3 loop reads CASSIETGELFF. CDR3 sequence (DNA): TGTGCCAGTAGTATTGAAACCGGGGAGCTGTTTTTT. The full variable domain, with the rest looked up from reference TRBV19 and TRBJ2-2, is DGGITQSPKYLFRKEGQNVTLSCEQNLNHDAMYWYRQDPGQGLRLIYYSQIVNDFQKGDIAEGYSVSREKKESFPLTVTSAQKNPTAFYLCASSIETGELFFGEGSRLTVL.

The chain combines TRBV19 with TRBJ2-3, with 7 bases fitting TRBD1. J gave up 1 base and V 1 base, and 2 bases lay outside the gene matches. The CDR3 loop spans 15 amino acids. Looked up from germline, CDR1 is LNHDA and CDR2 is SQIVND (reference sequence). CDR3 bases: TGTGCCAGTAGTATAGTCACAGGGGGCACAGATACGCAGTATTTT. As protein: CASSIVTGGTDTQYF. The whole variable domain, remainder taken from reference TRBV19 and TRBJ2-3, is DGGITQSPKYLFRKEGQNVTLSCEQNLNHDAMYWYRQDPGQGLRLIYYSQIVNDFQKGDIAEGYSVSREKKESFPLTVTSAQKNPTAFYLCASSIVTGGTDTQYFGPGTRLTVL.

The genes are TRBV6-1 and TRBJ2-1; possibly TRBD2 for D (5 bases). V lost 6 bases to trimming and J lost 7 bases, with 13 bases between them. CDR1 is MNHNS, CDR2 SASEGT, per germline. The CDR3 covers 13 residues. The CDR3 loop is CASSQHGVNEQFF. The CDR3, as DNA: TGTGCCAGCAGCCAGCACGGGGTAAATGAGCAGTTCTTC.

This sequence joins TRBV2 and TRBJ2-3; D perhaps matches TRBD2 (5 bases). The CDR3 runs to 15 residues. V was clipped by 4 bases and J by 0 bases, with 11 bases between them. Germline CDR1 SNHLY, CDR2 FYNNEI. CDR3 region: CASSGDLASTDTQYF. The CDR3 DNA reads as TGTGCCAGCAGTGGGGATTTAGCGAGCACAGATACGCAGTATTTT.

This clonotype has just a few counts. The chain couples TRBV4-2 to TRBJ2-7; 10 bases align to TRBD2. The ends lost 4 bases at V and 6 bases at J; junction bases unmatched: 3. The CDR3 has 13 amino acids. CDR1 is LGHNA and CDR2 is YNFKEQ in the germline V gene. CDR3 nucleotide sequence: TGTGCCAGCAGCCCTAGCGGGGGACGCGAGCAGTACTTC. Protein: CASSPSGGREQYF.

CDR3 protein: CSAESGGATDTQYF. DNA of the CDR3: TGCAGTGCTGAAAGCGGGGGGGCCACAGATACGCAGTATTTT. This rearrangement joins TRBV20-1 to TRBJ2-3, with TRBD2 matching 10 bases. Unmatched junction bases numbered 4, after V lost 5 bases and J lost 2 bases. This CDR3 has 14 amino acids. The germline CDR1 and CDR2 sequences are DFQATT and SNEGSKA (reference sequence).

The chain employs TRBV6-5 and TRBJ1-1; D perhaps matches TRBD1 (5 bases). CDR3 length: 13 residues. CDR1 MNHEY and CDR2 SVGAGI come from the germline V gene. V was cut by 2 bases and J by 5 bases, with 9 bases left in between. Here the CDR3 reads CASSYGRATEAFF. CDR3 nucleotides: TGTGCCAGCAGTTACGGCAGGGCTACTGAAGCTTTCTTT.

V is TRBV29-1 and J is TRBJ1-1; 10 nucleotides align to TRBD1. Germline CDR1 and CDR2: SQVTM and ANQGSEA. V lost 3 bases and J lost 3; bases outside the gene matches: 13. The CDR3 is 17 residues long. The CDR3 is CSVDRRVTGGADTEAFF. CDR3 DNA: TGCAGCGTTGACCGTAGAGTGACAGGGGGCGCGGACACTGAAGCTTTCTTT.

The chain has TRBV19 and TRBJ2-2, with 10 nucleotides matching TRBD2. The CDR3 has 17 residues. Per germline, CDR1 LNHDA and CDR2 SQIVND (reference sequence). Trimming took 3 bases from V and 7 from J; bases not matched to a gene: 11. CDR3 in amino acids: CASSIRLRAGGLGELFF. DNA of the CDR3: TGTGCCAGTAGTATTCGGCTCCGAGCGGGGGGGCTCGGGGAGCTGTTTTTT.

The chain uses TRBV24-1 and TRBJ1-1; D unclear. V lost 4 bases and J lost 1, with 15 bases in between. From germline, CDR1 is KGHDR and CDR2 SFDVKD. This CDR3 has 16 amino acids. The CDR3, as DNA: TGTGCCACCAGTGACCCGGCCCGGGCCCCGAACACTGAAGCTTTCTTT. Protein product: CATSDPARAPNTEAFF.

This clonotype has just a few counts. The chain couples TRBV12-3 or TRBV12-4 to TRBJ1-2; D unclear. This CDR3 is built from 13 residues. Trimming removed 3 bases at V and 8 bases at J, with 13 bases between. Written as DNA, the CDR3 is TGTGCCAGCAGTTTCCGGAACGGCGGGGGCTACACCTTC. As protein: CASSFRNGGGYTF.

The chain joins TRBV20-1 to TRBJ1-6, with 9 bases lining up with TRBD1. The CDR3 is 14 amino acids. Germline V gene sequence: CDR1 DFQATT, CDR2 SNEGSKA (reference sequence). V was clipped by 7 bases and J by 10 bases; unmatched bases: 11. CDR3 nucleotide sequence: TGCAGTGTTAGGGGACAGGGAGAAGAATCACCCCTCCACTTT. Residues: CSVRGQGEESPLHF.

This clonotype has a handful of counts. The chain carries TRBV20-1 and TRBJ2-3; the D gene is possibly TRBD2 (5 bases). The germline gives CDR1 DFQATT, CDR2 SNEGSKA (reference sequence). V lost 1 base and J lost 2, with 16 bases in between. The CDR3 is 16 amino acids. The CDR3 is CSARGFSGLFTDTQYF. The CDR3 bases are TGCAGTGCTAGAGGCTTCTCGGGATTATTCACAGATACGCAGTATTTT.

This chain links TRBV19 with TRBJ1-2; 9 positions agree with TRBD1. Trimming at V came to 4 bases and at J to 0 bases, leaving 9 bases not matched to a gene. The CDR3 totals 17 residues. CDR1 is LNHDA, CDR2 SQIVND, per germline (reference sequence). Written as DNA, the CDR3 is TGTGCCAGTAGTAGGACAGGGGTTCGTGGAGCTAACTATGGCTACACCTTC. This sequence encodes CASSRTGVRGANYGYTF.

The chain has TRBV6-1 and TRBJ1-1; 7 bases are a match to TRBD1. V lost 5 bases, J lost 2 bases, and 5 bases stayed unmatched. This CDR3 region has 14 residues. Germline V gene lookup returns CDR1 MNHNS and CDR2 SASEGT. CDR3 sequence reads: CASSRDSRNTEAFF. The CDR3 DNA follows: TGTGCCAGCAGTAGGGACAGTCGTAACACTGAAGCTTTCTTT.

The CDR3 DNA is TGTGCCAGCAGTAAGACAGGCCGGAATGATCAGCCCCAGCATTTT. Its translation: CASSKTGRNDQPQHF. The chain joins TRBV2 to TRBJ1-5, with TRBD1 as a possible D gene (6 bases). The V and J ends lost 5 bases and 5 bases respectively, with 16 bases between them. The CDR3 has 15 residues. From germline, CDR1 is SNHLY and CDR2 FYNNEI.

The CDR3 is CASSEFRGGAKETQYF. The CDR3 DNA reads TGCGCCAGCAGTGAATTTCGCGGGGGGGCGAAAGAGACCCAGTACTTC. The chain combines TRBV10-1 with TRBJ2-5; the match to TRBD2 covers 9 bases. Germline assignment: CDR1 WNHNN and CDR2 SYGVQD (reference sequence). Trimming cost V 3 bases and J 3 bases; bases outside gene matches: 8. This CDR3 region has 16 residues.

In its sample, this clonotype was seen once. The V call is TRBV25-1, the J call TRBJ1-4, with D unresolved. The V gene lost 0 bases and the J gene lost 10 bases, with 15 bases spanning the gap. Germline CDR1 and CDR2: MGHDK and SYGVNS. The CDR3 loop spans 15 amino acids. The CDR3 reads CASSEYGKDSGKLFF. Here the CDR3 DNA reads TGTGCCAGCAGTGAATATGGCAAAGATTCGGGAAAACTGTTTTTT.

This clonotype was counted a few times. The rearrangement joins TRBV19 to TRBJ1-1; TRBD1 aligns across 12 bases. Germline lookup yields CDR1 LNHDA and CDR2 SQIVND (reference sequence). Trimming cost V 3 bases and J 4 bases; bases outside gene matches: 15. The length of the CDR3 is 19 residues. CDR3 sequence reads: CASSIPAWGQGARSTEAFF. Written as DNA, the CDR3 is TGTGCCAGTAGTATCCCGGCATGGGGACAGGGGGCCCGGAGCACTGAAGCTTTCTTT.